The 11 T cell receptor beta chains given below trace back to one sample, sequenced in a study of long-term antiretroviral therapy in people with HIV. An immunoSEQ assay, version v3.0, was performed at survey level. TCRdb's table, derived via immunoSEQ multiplex PCR, lists solely in-frame clones and lacks some. The sample gives around 27,000 clones, about 85% of which show up once; around 8.2% is in the top ten. This sample comprised unsorted PBMCs, obtained 3 years after starting antiretroviral therapy. These receptors were taken from a man aged 35 to 55 with HIV.

The V call is TRBV6-5, the J call TRBJ1-1; D perhaps matches TRBD1 (5 bases). From germline, CDR1 is MNHEY and CDR2 SVGAGI. The CDR3 sequence is 15 residues long. The V and J ends lost 4 bases and 4 bases respectively, with 16 bases between them. The CDR3: CASSFNQGGITEAFF. The CDR3 DNA is TGTGCCAGCAGTTTCAACCAGGGAGGTATCACTGAAGCTTTCTTT.

The rearrangement uses TRBV5-1 and TRBJ2-2; D gene ambiguous. Trimming took off 0 bases at V and 2 bases at J, with 11 bases between the two ends. Germline V gene data show CDR1 as SGHRS and CDR2 as YFSETQ. The CDR3 is 16 amino acids. The CDR3 spells CASSLASTPNTGELFF. The DNA of the CDR3 is TGCGCCAGCAGCTTGGCCTCCACACCCAACACCGGGGAGCTGTTTTTT.

CDR3 DNA sequence: TGTGCCAGTCGGGAGTTCTCAGATACGCAGTATTTT. It is translated as CASREFSDTQYF. The V and J genes are TRBV13 and TRBJ2-3; possibly TRBD2 for D (6 bases). Trimming removed 9 bases at V and 4 bases at J, with 11 bases between. CDR1 is PRHDT, CDR2 FYEKMQ, per germline (reference sequence). The CDR3 is made up of 12 amino acids.

V usage is TRBV5-1 and J usage is TRBJ1-5; no definite D call. V was trimmed by 2 bases and J by 5 bases, leaving 8 bases between them. Germline assignment: CDR1 SGHRS and CDR2 YFSETQ. The CDR3 spans 13 residues. Here the CDR3 DNA reads TGCGCCAGCAGCTTTTCAGGAGATCAGCCCCAGCATTTT. It encodes CASSFSGDQPQHF. Looking up the rest from reference TRBV5-1 and TRBJ1-5 gives the full variable domain: KAGVTQTPRYLIKTRGQQVTLSCSPISGHRSVSWYQQTPGQGLQFLFEYFSETQRNKGNFPGRFSGRQFSNSRSEMNVSTLELGDSALYLCASSFSGDQPQHFGDGTRLSIL.

This clone appeared a few times. This chain joins TRBV29-1 and TRBJ2-2; D assignment may be TRBD1 or TRBD2 (5 bases each). The CDR3 has 15 amino acids. Looked up from germline, CDR1 is SQVTM and CDR2 is ANQGSEA. The CDR3 protein is CSPSWAGSNTGELFF. The CDR3 DNA is TGCAGTCCTAGCTGGGCAGGGTCGAACACCGGGGAGCTGTTTTTT.

This clone is a singleton in its sample. This chain connects TRBV19 to TRBJ1-5; 8 bases map to TRBD1. V lost 3 bases and J lost 5; bases outside the gene matches: 3. Germline CDR1 and CDR2: LNHDA and SQIVND (reference sequence). The CDR3 has 14 residues. As DNA, the CDR3 is TGTGCCAGTAGTATCATGACAGGGGATCAGCCCCAGCATTTT. This gives the protein CASSIMTGDQPQHF.

This clone has a single count. V is TRBV2 and J is TRBJ1-1; unclear D gene. Per the germline V gene, CDR1 is SNHLY and CDR2 is FYNNEI. V lost 2 bases, J lost 1 base, and 5 bases lay in between. The CDR3 is 13 residues long. The chain's CDR3 is CASSERENTEAFF. DNA for the CDR3: TGTGCCAGCAGTGAACGGGAGAACACTGAAGCTTTCTTT.

Only one count was recorded for this clone. CDR3 amino acids: CASSYLAAYNEQFF. The CDR3 DNA reads TGTGCCAGCAGCTATTTAGCGGCCTACAATGAGCAGTTCTTC. The chain combines TRBV5-4 with TRBJ2-1; D may be TRBD2 (6 bases). The V end was cut by 3 bases, the J end by 2 bases, with 9 bases between. Germline loops: CDR1 SGHNT, CDR2 YYREEE (reference sequence). The CDR3 covers 14 residues.

The chain is built from TRBV10-1 and TRBJ1-1, with D hard to call. The CDR3 covers 13 residues. Trimming removed 7 bases at V and 0 bases at J, with 9 bases between. Germline V gene sequence: CDR1 WNHNN, CDR2 SYGVQD (reference sequence). Here the CDR3 DNA reads TGCGCCAGCATGGTGGGTCTGAACACTGAAGCTTTCTTT. Protein: CASMVGLNTEAFF.

The chain uses TRBV27 and TRBJ2-1; 11 bases match TRBD2. This CDR3 spans 13 amino acids. With V trimmed by 8 bases and J by 6 bases, 3 bases remained unmatched. Germline loops: CDR1 MNHEY, CDR2 SMNVEV (reference sequence). CDR3 sequence: CASWTSGRNEQFF. The CDR3 bases are TGTGCCAGCTGGACTAGCGGGCGCAATGAGCAGTTCTTC.

This clone was seen only once. The chain is built from TRBV6-1 and TRBJ1-2; D is unclear. Trimming removed 2 bases at V and 0 bases at J, with 13 bases between. Germline V gives CDR1 MNHNS, CDR2 SASEGT. This CDR3 is 16 amino acids long. DNA of the CDR3: TGTGCCAGCAGTGAACCCTTTACCAGTACTAACTATGGCTACACCTTC. Residues: CASSEPFTSTNYGYTF.